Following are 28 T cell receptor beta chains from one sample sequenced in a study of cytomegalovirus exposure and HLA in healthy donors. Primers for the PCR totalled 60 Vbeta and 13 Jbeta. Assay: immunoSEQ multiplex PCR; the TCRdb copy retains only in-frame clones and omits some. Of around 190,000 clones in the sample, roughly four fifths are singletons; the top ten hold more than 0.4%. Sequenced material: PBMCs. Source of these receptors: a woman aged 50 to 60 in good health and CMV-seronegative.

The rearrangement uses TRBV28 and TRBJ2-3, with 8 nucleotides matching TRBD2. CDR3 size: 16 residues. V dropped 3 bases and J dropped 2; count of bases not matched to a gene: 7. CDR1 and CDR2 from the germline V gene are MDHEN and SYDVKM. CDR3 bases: TGTGCCAGCAGTTTCATTGGACTAGCTTCCACAGATACGCAGTATTTT. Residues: CASSFIGLASTDTQYF.

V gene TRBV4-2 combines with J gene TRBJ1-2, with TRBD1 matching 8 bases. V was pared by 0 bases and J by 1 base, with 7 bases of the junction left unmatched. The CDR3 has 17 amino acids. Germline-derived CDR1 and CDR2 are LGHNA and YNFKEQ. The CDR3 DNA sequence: TGTGCCAGCAGCCAAGAGCCCAGGGGGCATAATAACTATGGCTACACCTTC. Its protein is CASSQEPRGHNNYGYTF.

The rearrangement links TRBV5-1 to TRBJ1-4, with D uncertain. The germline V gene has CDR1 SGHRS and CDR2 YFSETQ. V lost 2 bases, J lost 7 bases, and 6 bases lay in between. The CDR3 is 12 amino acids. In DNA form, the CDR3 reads TGCGCCAGCAGCTTAAACGGTGAAAAACTGTTTTTT. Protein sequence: CASSLNGEKLFF.

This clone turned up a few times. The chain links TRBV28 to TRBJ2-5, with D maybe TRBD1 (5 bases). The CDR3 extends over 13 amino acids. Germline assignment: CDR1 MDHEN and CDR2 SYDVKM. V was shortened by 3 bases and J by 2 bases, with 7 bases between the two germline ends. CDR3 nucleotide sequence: TGTGCCAGCAGTTTGGACATACAAGAGACCCAGTACTTC. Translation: CASSLDIQETQYF.

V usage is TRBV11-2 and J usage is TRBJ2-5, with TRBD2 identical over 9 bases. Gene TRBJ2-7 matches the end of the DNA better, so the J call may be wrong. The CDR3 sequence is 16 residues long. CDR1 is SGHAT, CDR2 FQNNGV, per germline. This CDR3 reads CASSLERLAVSYEQYF. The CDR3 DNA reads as TGTGCCAGCAGCTTAGAAAGACTAGCGGTTAGCTACGAGCAGTACTTC.

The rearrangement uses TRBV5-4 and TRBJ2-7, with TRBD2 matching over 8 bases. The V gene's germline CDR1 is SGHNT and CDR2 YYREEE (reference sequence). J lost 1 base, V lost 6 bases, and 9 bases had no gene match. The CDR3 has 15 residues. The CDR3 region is CASTRSGSRSYEQYF. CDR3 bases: TGTGCCAGCACCAGAAGCGGGAGTCGGTCCTACGAGCAGTACTTC.

CDR3 amino acids: CASSLLAGGYEQYF. CDR3 coding DNA: TGTGCCAGCAGTCTCCTAGCGGGGGGCTACGAGCAGTACTTC. This chain links TRBV28 with TRBJ2-7; 11 positions agree with TRBD2. The CDR3 spans 14 residues. Germline CDR1 reads MDHEN; CDR2 reads SYDVKM. The junction had 3 bases not matched to a gene; V was cut back by 5 bases and J by 3 bases.

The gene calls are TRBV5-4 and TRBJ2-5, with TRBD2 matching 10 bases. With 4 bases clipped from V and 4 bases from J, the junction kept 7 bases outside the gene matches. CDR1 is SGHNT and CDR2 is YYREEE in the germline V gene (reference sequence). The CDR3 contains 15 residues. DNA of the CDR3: TGTGCCAGCAGCACCGGGACTAGCGTGAGAGAGACCCAGTACTTC. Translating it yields CASSTGTSVRETQYF.

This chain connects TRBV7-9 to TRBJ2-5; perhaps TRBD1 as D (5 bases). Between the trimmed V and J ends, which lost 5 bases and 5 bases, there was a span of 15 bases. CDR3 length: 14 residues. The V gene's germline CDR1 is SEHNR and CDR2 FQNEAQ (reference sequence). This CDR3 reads CASSRQPEGETQYF. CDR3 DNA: TGTGCCAGCAGCCGACAGCCCGAAGGGGAGACCCAGTACTTC.

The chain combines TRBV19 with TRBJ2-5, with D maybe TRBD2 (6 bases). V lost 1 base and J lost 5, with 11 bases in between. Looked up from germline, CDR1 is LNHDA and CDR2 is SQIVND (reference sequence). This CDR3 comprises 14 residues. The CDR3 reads CASSIANSGETQYF. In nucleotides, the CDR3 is TGTGCCAGTAGTATAGCAAACAGCGGGGAGACCCAGTACTTC.

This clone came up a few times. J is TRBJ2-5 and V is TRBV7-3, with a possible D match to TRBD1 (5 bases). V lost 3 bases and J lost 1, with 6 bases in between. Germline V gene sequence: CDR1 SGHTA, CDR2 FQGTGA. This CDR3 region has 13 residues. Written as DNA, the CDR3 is TGTGCCAGCAGCTTTGGGGCCCAAGAGACCCAGTACTTC. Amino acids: CASSFGAQETQYF.

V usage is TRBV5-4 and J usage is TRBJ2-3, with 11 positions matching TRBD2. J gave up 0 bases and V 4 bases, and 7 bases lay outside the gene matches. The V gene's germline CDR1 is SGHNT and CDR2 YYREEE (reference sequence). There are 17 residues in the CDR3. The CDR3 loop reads CASSPRLAGRSTDTQYF. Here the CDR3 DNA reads TGTGCCAGCAGCCCGAGACTAGCGGGACGGAGCACAGATACGCAGTATTTT.

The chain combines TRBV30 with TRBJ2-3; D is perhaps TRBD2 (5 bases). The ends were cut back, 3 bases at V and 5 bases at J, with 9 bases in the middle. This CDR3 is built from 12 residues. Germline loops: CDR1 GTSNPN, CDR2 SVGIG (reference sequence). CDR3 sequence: CAWRRTRDTQYF. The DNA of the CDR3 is TGTGCCTGGAGGAGAACTAGAGATACGCAGTATTTT.

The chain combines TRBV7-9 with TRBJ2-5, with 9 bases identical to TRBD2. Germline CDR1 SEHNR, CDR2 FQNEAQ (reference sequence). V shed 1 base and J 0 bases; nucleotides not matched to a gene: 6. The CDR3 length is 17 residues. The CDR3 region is CASSLVASGINQETQYF. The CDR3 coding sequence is TGTGCCAGCAGCTTAGTAGCTAGCGGGATCAACCAAGAGACCCAGTACTTC.

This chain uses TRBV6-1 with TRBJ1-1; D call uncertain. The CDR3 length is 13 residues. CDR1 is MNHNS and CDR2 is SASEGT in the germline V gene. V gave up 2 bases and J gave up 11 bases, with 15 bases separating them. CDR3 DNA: TGTGCCAGCAGTGAATTGGCGGAACGGCGGGCTTTCTTT. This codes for CASSELAERRAFF.

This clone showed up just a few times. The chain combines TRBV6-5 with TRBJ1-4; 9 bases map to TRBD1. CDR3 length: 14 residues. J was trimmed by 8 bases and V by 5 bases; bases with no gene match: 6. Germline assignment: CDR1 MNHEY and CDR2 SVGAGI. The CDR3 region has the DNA TGTGCCAGCAGTCTGGGACAGGGAGAAGAAAAACTGTTTTTT. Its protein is CASSLGQGEEKLFF.

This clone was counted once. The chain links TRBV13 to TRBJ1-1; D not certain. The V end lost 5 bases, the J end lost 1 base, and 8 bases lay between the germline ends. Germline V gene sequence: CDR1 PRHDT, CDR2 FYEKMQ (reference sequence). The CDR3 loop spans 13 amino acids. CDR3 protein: CASSQAGNTEAFF. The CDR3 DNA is TGTGCCAGCAGCCAGGCCGGGAACACTGAAGCTTTCTTT.

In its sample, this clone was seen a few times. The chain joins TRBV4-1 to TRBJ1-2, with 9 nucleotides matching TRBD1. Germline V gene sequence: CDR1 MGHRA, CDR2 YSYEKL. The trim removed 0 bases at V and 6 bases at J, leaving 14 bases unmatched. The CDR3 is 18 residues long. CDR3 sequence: CASSQERASIRDRDGYTF. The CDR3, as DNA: TGCGCCAGCAGCCAAGAAAGGGCATCGATCCGGGACAGGGATGGCTACACCTTC.

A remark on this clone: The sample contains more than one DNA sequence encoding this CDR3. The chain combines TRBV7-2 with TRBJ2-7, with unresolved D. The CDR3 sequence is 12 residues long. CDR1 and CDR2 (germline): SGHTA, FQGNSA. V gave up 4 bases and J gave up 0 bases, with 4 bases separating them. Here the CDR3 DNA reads TGTGCCAGCAGCTCTAGCTCCTACGAGCAGTACTTC. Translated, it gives CASSSSSYEQYF.

The CDR3 spells CASSTHRGEETQYF. As DNA, the CDR3 is TGTGCCAGTAGTACCCACAGGGGCGAAGAGACCCAGTACTTC. The genes are TRBV19 and TRBJ2-5; the match to TRBD1 covers 7 bases. CDR1 is LNHDA, CDR2 SQIVND, per germline (reference sequence). V shed 4 bases, J shed 3 bases, and the junction held 5 bases outside the gene matches. The CDR3 consists of 14 residues.

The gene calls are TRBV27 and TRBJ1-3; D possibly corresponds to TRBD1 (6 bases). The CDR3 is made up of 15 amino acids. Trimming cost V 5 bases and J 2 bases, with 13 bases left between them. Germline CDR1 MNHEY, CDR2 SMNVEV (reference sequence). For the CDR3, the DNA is TGTGCCAGCAGTCTCAAAAGGGACACTGGAAACACCATATATTTT. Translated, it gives CASSLKRDTGNTIYF.

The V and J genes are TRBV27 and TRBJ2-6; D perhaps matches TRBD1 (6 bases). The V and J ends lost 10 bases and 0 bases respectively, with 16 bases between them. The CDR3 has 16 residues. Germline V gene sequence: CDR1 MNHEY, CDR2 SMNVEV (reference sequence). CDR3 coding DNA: TGTGCCACCCCCCAAGGGGGTGGCTCTGGGGCCAACGTCCTGACTTTC. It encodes CATPQGGGSGANVLTF.

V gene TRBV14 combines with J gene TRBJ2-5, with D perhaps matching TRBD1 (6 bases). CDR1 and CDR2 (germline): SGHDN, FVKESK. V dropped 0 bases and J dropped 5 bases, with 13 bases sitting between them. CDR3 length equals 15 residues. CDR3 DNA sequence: TGTGCCAGCAGCCAAGAAGTTGGGGGCGGCGAGACCCAGTACTTC. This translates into CASSQEVGGGETQYF.

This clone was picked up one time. The CDR3 region is CASSPGTYNEQFF. CDR3 sequence (DNA): TGTGCCAGCTCTCCCGGGACATACAATGAGCAGTTCTTC. V is TRBV18 and J is TRBJ2-1, with D maybe TRBD1 (6 bases). The CDR3 runs 13 residues. Germline CDR1 reads KGHSH; CDR2 reads LQKENI. The V end was cut by 6 bases, the J end by 4 bases, with 10 bases between.

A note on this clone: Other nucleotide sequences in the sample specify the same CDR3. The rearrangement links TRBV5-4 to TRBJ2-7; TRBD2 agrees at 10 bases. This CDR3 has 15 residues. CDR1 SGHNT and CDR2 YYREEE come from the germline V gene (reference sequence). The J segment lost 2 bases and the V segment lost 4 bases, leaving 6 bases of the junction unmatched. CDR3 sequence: CASSDPSGGAYEQYF. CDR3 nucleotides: TGTGCCAGCAGCGACCCTAGCGGGGGCGCCTACGAGCAGTACTTC. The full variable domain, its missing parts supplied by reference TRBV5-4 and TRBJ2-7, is ETGVTQSPTHLIKTRGQQVTLRCSSQSGHNTVSWYQQALGQGPQFIFQYYREEENGRGNFPPRFSGLQFPNYSSELNVNALELDDSALYLCASSDPSGGAYEQYFGPGTRLTVT.

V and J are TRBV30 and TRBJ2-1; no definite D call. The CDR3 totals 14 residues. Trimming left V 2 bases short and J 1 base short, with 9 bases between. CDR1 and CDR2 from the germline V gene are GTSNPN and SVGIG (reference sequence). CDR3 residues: CAWSLAISYNEQFF. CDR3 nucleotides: TGTGCCTGGAGTCTTGCGATTTCCTACAATGAGCAGTTCTTC.

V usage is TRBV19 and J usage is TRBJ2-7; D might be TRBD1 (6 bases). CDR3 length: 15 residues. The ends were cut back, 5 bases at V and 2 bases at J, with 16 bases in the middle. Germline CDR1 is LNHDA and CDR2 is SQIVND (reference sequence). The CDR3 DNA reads TGTGCCAGTAGTGCCGGCAGGGGCCTAACCTACGAGCAGTACTTC. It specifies CASSAGRGLTYEQYF.

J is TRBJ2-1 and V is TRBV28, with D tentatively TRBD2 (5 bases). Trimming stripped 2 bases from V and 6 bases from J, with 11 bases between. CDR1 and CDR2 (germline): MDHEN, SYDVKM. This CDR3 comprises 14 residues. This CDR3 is CASSLAWRVNEQFF. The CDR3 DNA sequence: TGTGCCAGCAGTTTAGCCTGGCGGGTCAATGAGCAGTTCTTC.